The clone carrying this TCR beta chain was found many times. Its target is not known. The source of the sample is a study of response to subunit inactivated influenza vaccine. General study points: It was suggested by the authors that few new T cells are recruited by each seasonal influenza vaccination.

TCRdb ran MiXCR on the RT-PCR reads and lists one entry per CDR3 protein. The data show more than 700,000 distinct CDR3 sequences, 21% seen once. The TCR was taken from a man aged 50 to 59 who received an inactivated influenza vaccine. Sequences were derived from PBMCs from blood, sampled 5 to 6 days after vaccination.

The DNA of the CDR3 is TGTGCCAGCAGTCCCCCTGGGGGCAATGAGCAGTTCTTC. Its protein is CASSPPGGNEQFF. The chain carries TRBV18 and TRBJ2-1; D is tentatively TRBD1 or TRBD2 (5 bases each). The CDR3 consists of 13 residues. V was clipped by 8 bases and J by 6 bases, with 14 bases between them. Germline V gene lookup returns CDR1 KGHSH and CDR2 LQKENI.